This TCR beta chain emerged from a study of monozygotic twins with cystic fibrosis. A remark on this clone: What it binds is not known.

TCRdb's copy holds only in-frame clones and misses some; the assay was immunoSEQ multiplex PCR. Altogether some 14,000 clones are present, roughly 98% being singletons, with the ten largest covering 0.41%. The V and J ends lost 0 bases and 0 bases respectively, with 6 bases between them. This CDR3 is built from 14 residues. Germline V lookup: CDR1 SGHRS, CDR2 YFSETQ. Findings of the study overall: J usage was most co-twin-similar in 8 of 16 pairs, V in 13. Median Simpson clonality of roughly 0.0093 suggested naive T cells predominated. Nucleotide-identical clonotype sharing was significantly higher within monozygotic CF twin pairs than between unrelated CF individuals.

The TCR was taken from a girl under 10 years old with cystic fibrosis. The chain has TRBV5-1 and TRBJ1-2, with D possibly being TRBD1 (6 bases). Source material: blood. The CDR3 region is CASSLGTANYGYTF. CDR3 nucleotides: TGCGCCAGCAGCTTGGGGACAGCTAACTATGGCTACACCTTC.